A selection of T cell receptor beta chains follows, all from one sample in a study of Graves' ophthalmopathy and Graves' hyperthyroidism. One entry per CDR3 protein results from TCRdb running MiXCR on the multiplex PCR reads. Among over a million distinct CDR3 sequences listed, less than 45% were seen once. The sequenced sample was peripheral blood or thyroid tissue (not recorded which). Receptors were obtained from an adult man with Graves' hyperthyroidism. CDR3s include the opening cysteine and the closing phenylalanine or tryptophan. The D gene is left open where the match is weak. A row's size may be missing; if present it is once, few, many or a size class.

cdr3_length,clone_size,d_call,v_call,j_call,cdr3_aa,cdr3_nt
14,-,TRBD2,TRBV19,TRBJ2-5,CACRKTSGIETQYF,TGTGCCTGTAGGAAGACTAGCGGGATTGAGACCCAGTACTTC
14,-,TRBD2,TRBV10-3,TRBJ2-7,CAIGPSGGNTGQYF,TGTGCCATCGGGCCTAGCGGGGGGAATACGGGGCAGTACTTC
15,few,-,TRBV25-1,TRBJ2-7,CASSGGAVGSYEQYF,TGTGCCAGCAGTGGGGGGGCGGTAGGGTCCTACGAGCAGTACTTC
16,many,TRBD2,TRBV19,TRBJ2-2,CASSPSRSGRPGELFF,TGTGCCAGTAGTCCCTCCCGTAGCGGGAGGCCGGGGGAGCTGTTTTTT
14,-,-,TRBV5-5,TRBJ1-1,CASSLEGWNTEAFF,TGTGCCAGCAGCTTGGAGGGATGGAACACTGAAGCTTTCTTT
14,-,TRBD1,TRBV4-3,TRBJ1-1,CASSQGGRGAEAFF,TGCGCCAGCAGCCAGGGGGGCAGGGGGGCTGAAGCTTTCTTT
15,-,TRBD1,TRBV5-5,TRBJ2-5,CASSSRTGDKETQYF,TGTGCCAGCAGCTCCCGGACAGGGGACAAAGAGACCCAGTACTTC
15,-,-,TRBV11-2,TRBJ1-1,CASSYAFGRTVGAFF,TGTGCCAGCAGCTATGCGTTCGGCAGGACGGTAGGAGCTTTCTTT
15,-,TRBD1,TRBV10-3,TRBJ1-6,CASRDRDATNSPLHF,TGTGCCAGCAGGGACAGGGATGCAACTAATTCACCCCTCCACTTT
14,few,-,TRBV12-3/TRBV12-4,TRBJ1-3,CASSSYISGNTIYF,TGTGCCAGCAGTTCGTACATTTCTGGAAACACCATATATTTT
14,many,-,TRBV10-3,TRBJ1-1,CAISVWGRNTEAFF,TGTGCCATCAGTGTGTGGGGGAGGAACACTGAAGCTTTCTTT
14,-,-,TRBV19,TRBJ2-1,CASSGPTDYNEQFF,TGTGCCAGTAGTGGTCCGACAGATTACAATGAGCAGTTCTTC
15,many,TRBD2,TRBV7-2,TRBJ2-7,CASSLVSGGQDEQYF,TGTGCCAGCAGCTTAGTTTCGGGGGGGCAGGACGAGCAGTACTTC
13,-,-,TRBV12-5,TRBJ2-2,CASGLGPGWGLFF,TGTGCTAGTGGTTTGGGTCCGGGATGGGGGCTGTTTTTT
19,few,TRBD1,TRBV5-1,TRBJ2-6,CASSQIGQGPFSGANVLTF,TGCGCCAGCAGCCAGATCGGACAGGGGCCTTTCTCTGGGGCCAACGTCCTGACTTTC
14,-,-,TRBV10-3,TRBJ2-7,CAISESSQGSEQYF,TGTGCCATCAGTGAGTCGAGTCAGGGTAGCGAGCAGTACTTC
18,-,TRBD2,TRBV12-3/TRBV12-4,TRBJ2-7,CASSLVPPLAVSSYEQYF,TGTGCCAGCAGTTTAGTCCCCCCTCTAGCGGTTAGCTCCTACGAGCAGTACTTC
14,few,-,TRBV9,TRBJ2-7,CASSAQLSSYEQYF,TGTGCCAGCAGCGCACAATTAAGCTCCTACGAGCAGTACTTC
13,few,-,TRBV6-2/TRBV6-3,TRBJ2-7,CASSDWGPHEQYF,TGTGCCAGCAGTGATTGGGGGCCCCACGAGCAGTACTTC
11,once,-,TRBV29-1,TRBJ2-7,CSAGTNYEQYF,TGCAGCGCGGGGACGAACTACGAGCAGTACTTC
14,-,-,TRBV29-1,TRBJ1-2,CSVPYGERNYGYTF,TGCAGCGTTCCGTACGGGGAGAGGAACTATGGCTACACCTTC
12,-,-,TRBV2,TRBJ2-7,CASTLNSNQQYF,TGTGCCAGCACCCTTAATAGCAATCAGCAGTACTTC
15,-,TRBD1,TRBV7-2,TRBJ1-5,CASSPTQGGREPQHF,TGTGCCAGCAGCCCCACTCAGGGGGGGCGGGAGCCCCAGCATTTT
16,many,-,TRBV7-9,TRBJ1-2,CASSLMGPSFDYGYTF,TGTGCCAGCAGCTTGATGGGGCCCTCGTTTGACTATGGCTACACCTTC
13,-,-,TRBV11-2,TRBJ1-1,CASSLGAVTEAFF,TGTGCCAGCAGCTTAGGGGCGGTCACTGAAGCTTTCTTT
15,many,-,TRBV19,TRBJ1-1,CASSIRSSSYSEAFF,TGTGCCAGTAGTATAAGGTCGTCCAGCTATAGCGAAGCTTTCTTT
13,-,TRBD1,TRBV15,TRBJ1-2,CATSSSGGRGYTF,TGTGCCACCAGCAGTTCAGGGGGCCGAGGCTACACCTTC
13,many,TRBD2,TRBV29-1,TRBJ2-5,CSVASGTQETQYF,TGCAGCGTCGCTAGCGGGACCCAAGAGACCCAGTACTTC
16,-,TRBD1,TRBV11-2,TRBJ2-7,CASSQQGQGNSYEQYF,TGTGCCAGCAGCCAGCAGGGACAGGGAAACTCCTACGAGCAGTACTTC
14,-,TRBD2,TRBV29-1,TRBJ2-7,CSVIHDSGAYEQYF,TGCAGCGTTATTCACGACAGCGGGGCTTACGAGCAGTACTTC
14,many,TRBD2,TRBV5-1,TRBJ2-7,CASTKGGHSYEQYF,TGCGCCAGCACTAAGGGAGGGCACTCCTACGAGCAGTACTTC
16,few,-,TRBV12-3/TRBV12-4,TRBJ1-1,CASSFLQPRMNTEAFF,TGTGCCAGCAGTTTTCTCCAGCCTAGAATGAACACTGAAGCTTTCTTT
15,-,-,TRBV28,TRBJ1-6,CASKAGSSYNSPLHF,TGTGCCAGCAAAGCCGGGAGCTCCTATAATTCACCCCTCCACTTT
13,-,TRBD1,TRBV15,TRBJ1-1,CASQGAGNTEAFF,TGTGCCAGCCAGGGGGCCGGGAACACTGAAGCTTTCTTT
14,once,TRBD1,TRBV29-1,TRBJ1-4,CSYTGAVTNEKLFF,TGCAGCTATACAGGGGCTGTCACTAATGAAAAACTGTTTTTT
16,many,TRBD1,TRBV7-9,TRBJ2-5,CASSRTRQGFQETQYF,TGTGCCAGCAGCCGAACGAGACAGGGGTTCCAAGAGACCCAGTACTTC
12,many,-,TRBV29-1,TRBJ1-1,CSVVGGRAEAFF,TGCAGCGTTGTTGGGGGAAGGGCTGAAGCTTTCTTT
15,few,TRBD1,TRBV20-1,TRBJ2-2,CSARGQGLLSGELFF,TGCAGTGCCAGGGGACAGGGGCTTTTATCCGGGGAGCTGTTTTTT
12,-,-,TRBV10-2,TRBJ2-1,CASNSGYNEQFF,TGCGCCAGCAATTCTGGTTACAATGAGCAGTTCTTC
17,many,-,TRBV9,TRBJ2-5,CASSDTPSTGRGETQYF,TGTGCCAGCAGCGATACCCCGTCAACAGGGCGCGGAGAGACCCAGTACTTC
12,-,-,TRBV2,TRBJ2-7,CASSVASGSLYF,-
14,-,-,TRBV7-9,TRBJ2-5,CASSFRQVSETQYF,TGTGCCAGCAGCTTCCGACAGGTGTCAGAGACCCAGTACTTC
14,once,TRBD1,TRBV5-5,TRBJ2-5,CASRLVSQGETQYF,TGTGCCAGCAGGTTGGTTTCACAGGGGGAGACCCAGTACTTC
11,many,-,TRBV10-2,TRBJ2-7,CASSDSNEQYF,TGCGCCAGCAGTGATAGTAACGAGCAGTACTTC
16,-,-,TRBV6-5,TRBJ1-4,CASSYASSRESGKLFF,TGTGCCAGCAGTTACGCCTCGTCGCGGGAGTCGGGAAAACTGTTTTTT
12,-,-,TRBV7-9,TRBJ1-2,CASSLFLGGYTF,TGTGCCAGCAGTTTATTTCTCGGTGGCTACACCTTC
13,many,-,TRBV20-1,TRBJ1-5,CSASVDSNQPQHF,TGCAGTGCTAGTGTTGATAGCAATCAGCCCCAGCATTTT
15,few,-,TRBV7-2,TRBJ1-1,CASSQDFGRATEAFF,TGCGCCAGCAGCCAAGATTTCGGCAGGGCCACTGAAGCTTTCTTT
17,-,-,TRBV5-4,TRBJ2-5,CASSQIRDKYFQETQYF,TGTGCCAGCAGCCAAATCCGGGACAAGTACTTTCAAGAGACCCAGTACTTC
14,-,-,TRBV10-3,TRBJ1-5,CASSPRTYNQPQHF,TGTGCCAGCAGTCCTAGGACCTACAATCAGCCCCAGCATTTT
14,-,-,TRBV2,TRBJ2-3,CASSGRGIADTQYF,TGTGCCAGCAGTGGTAGGGGGATAGCAGATACGCAGTATTTT
15,few,-,TRBV27,TRBJ1-1,CASILHPLTDTEAFF,TGTGCCAGCATTTTACACCCGCTAACAGACACTGAAGCTTTCTTT
13,many,-,TRBV29-1,TRBJ2-7,CSVEPDGPGEQYF,TGCAGCGTTGAACCGGACGGGCCGGGAGAGCAGTACTTC
15,-,-,TRBV7-3,TRBJ1-4,CASSLARTIWEKLFF,TGTGCCAGCAGCTTAGCCCGGACAATTTGGGAAAAACTGTTTTTT